These 6 T cell receptor beta chains originate from one sample sequenced in a study of cytomegalovirus exposure and HLA in healthy donors. PCR primers comprised 60 Vbeta and 13 Jbeta primers. Produced via immunoSEQ multiplex PCR; TCRdb's table is partial and in-frame only. The table records approximately 140,000 clones, about three quarters of them present only once. The sequencing sample was made of PBMCs. The origin of the receptors is a woman between 40 and 50 years old in good health and CMV-seronegative.

The V call is TRBV10-3, the J call TRBJ2-3; 10 bases fit TRBD2. The CDR3 consists of 15 residues. The V segment lost 8 bases and the J segment 2 bases; nucleotides outside the gene matches: 7. CDR1 ENHRY and CDR2 SYGVKD come from the germline V gene. CDR3 DNA: TGTGCCATCGGACTAGCGGATCCCTACACAGATACGCAGTATTTT. Its translation: CAIGLADPYTDTQYF.

The chain recombines TRBV7-9 with TRBJ2-2, with 10 bases identical to TRBD2. Trimming took 0 bases from V and 6 from J; bases not matched to a gene: 7. This CDR3 has 17 amino acids. Germline V gene sequence: CDR1 SEHNR, CDR2 FQNEAQ (reference sequence). Here the CDR3 DNA reads TGTGCCAGCAGCTTAGCGTACGAGCTAGCGGGGGCCGGGGAGCTGTTTTTT. As protein: CASSLAYELAGAGELFF.

The J gene is TRBJ2-3, the V gene TRBV5-4; 12 positions agree with TRBD2. Germline V CDR1 and CDR2: SGHNT, YYREEE (reference sequence). With V trimmed by 5 bases and J by 4 bases, 8 bases remained unmatched. This CDR3 has 16 amino acids. The CDR3 here is CASRTPTSGGADTQYF. CDR3 in DNA: TGTGCCAGCAGAACACCGACTAGCGGGGGAGCAGATACGCAGTATTTT.

The J gene is TRBJ2-3, the V gene TRBV19, with TRBD2 matching 7 bases. The CDR3 extends over 17 amino acids. After removal of 3 bases from V and 3 bases from J, the junction contained 12 bases not matched to a gene. Germline CDR1 and CDR2: LNHDA and SQIVND (reference sequence). The CDR3 DNA reads TGTGCCAGTAGTATTTCTCATTCCAGCGGGGAGACAGATACGCAGTATTTT. Translating gives CASSISHSSGETDTQYF.

The rearrangement joins TRBV5-5 to TRBJ1-1; D gene ambiguous. CDR1 and CDR2 (germline): SGHKS, YYEKEE (reference sequence). V lost 2 bases, J lost 6 bases, and 14 bases lay in between. The CDR3 totals 14 residues. Here the CDR3 reads CASSFVERSAEAFF. The DNA for the CDR3 is TGTGCCAGCAGCTTCGTTGAGCGGAGCGCTGAAGCTTTCTTT. The whole variable domain, remainder taken from reference TRBV5-5 and TRBJ1-1, is DAGVTQSPTHLIKTRGQQVTLRCSPISGHKSVSWYQQVLGQGPQFIFQYYEKEERGRGNFPDRFSARQFPNYSSELNVNALLLGDSALYLCASSFVERSAEAFFGQGTRLTVV.

This clone was counted a single time. The chain has TRBV9 and TRBJ1-2, with 7 nucleotides matching TRBD1. Trimming at V came to 3 bases and at J to 2 bases, leaving 10 bases not matched to a gene. The CDR3 loop spans 16 amino acids. CDR1 and CDR2 (germline): SGDLS, YYNGEE. The CDR3 loop is CASSGETGQINYGYTF. DNA of the CDR3: TGTGCCAGCAGCGGCGAAACGGGACAGATCAACTATGGCTACACCTTC.